A selection of T cell receptor beta chains follows, all from one sample in a study of blood T cell repertoires in COVID-19. TCRdb's table, derived via immunoSEQ multiplex PCR, lists solely in-frame clones and lacks some. Altogether about 200,000 clones are present, roughly 77% being singletons, with the ten largest covering 6%. Sequencing was done on a sample of peripheral blood. The origin of the receptors is a woman in her thirties or forties with COVID-19, enrolled during active disease. Both conserved end residues are part of each CDR3. D genes are given only for firm matches. A row's size may be missing; if present it is once, few, many or a size class.

j_call | v_call | clone_size | d_call | cdr3_aa | cdr3_nt
TRBJ2-1 | TRBV27 | - | - | CASSLISSYNEQFF | TGTGCCAGCAGTCTCATTAGCTCCTACAATGAGCAGTTCTTC
TRBJ1-1 | TRBV5-1 | - | - | CASSLGTGMNTEAFF | TGCGCCAGCAGCTTGGGTACGGGGATGAACACTGAAGCTTTCTTT
TRBJ2-5 | TRBV5-8 | - | TRBD2 | CASSLASGGQETQYF | TGTGCCAGCAGCTTGGCTAGCGGGGGACAAGAGACCCAGTACTTC
TRBJ2-1 | TRBV7-2 | - | TRBD2 | CASSNRGRARRNEQFF | TGTGCCAGCAGTAACCGGGGGAGGGCCCGAAGAAATGAGCAGTTCTTC
TRBJ1-6 | TRBV6-1 | - | - | CASSEASRHSPLHF | TGTGCCAGCAGTGAGGCCAGTCGCCATTCACCCCTCCACTTT
TRBJ2-5 | TRBV7-9 | once | - | CASSLPKPGRGQYF | TGTGCCAGCAGCTTACCGAAGCCAGGGCGGGGCCAGTACTTC
TRBJ1-2 | TRBV7-2 | - | - | CASSFSAGLEGYTF | TGTGCCAGCAGCTTTTCCGCAGGGCTCGAGGGCTACACCTTC
TRBJ2-7 | TRBV7-3 | - | - | CASSMAGGAYEQYF | TGTGCCAGCAGCATGGCCGGCGGGGCCTACGAGCAGTACTTC
TRBJ2-1 | TRBV7-6 | - | TRBD2 | CASSSIGSGDLNEQFF | TGTGCCAGCAGCTCGATAGGTAGCGGGGACCTCAATGAGCAGTTCTTC
TRBJ2-3 | TRBV27 | - | - | CASSPIAVSDLDTQYF | TGTGCCAGCAGTCCCATTGCGGTGAGCGATCTAGATACGCAGTATTTT
TRBJ2-7 | TRBV7-9 | - | TRBD1 | CASSQDGQGSYEQYF | TGTGCCAGCAGCCAAGACGGACAGGGTTCCTACGAGCAGTACTTC
TRBJ1-2 | TRBV5-1 | - | TRBD1 | CASSPLDRGGGYTF | TGCGCCAGCAGCCCCCTGGACAGGGGCGGAGGCTACACCTTC
TRBJ2-3 | TRBV24-1 | - | TRBD2 | CATSEGGRTDTQYF | TGTGCCACCAGTGAGGGCGGGAGGACAGATACGCAGTATTTT
TRBJ2-7 | TRBV10-3 | - | TRBD2 | CAISAHEGTSETYEQYF | TGTGCCATCAGCGCCCACGAAGGGACTAGCGAGACCTACGAGCAGTACTTC